This TCR beta chain appears in the sequencing data of a study of T cell repertoires in cytomegalovirus infection. This clonotype was seen only a few times. The antigen remains undetermined. The study's findings and limits: The study identified carriers of CMV plus the relevant HLA from cumulative public TCR beta family frequency.

Germline V CDR1 and CDR2: SGHVS, FQNEAQ. The ends were cut back, 4 bases at V and 0 bases at J, with 10 bases in the middle. This CDR3 contains 14 residues. In TCRdb, the reads were re-called with MiXCR into one record per CDR3 protein. The table lists under 200,000 distinct CDR3 sequences, approximately 21% of them singletons. V and J are TRBV7-8 and TRBJ2-7; D unresolved. The TCR originated in a human donor in good health (CMV status not recorded). Some clones in this sample may be carry-over from other donors' samples. Sequenced here: CD8+ T cells from cultured PBMCs, sampled from culture after CMV antigen stimulation. CDR3 nucleotides: TGTGCCAGCAGCTACCCGGGCAGCTCCTACGAGCAGTACTTC. Encoded protein: CASSYPGSSYEQYF.